A few counts support the clone carrying this TCR beta chain. This sample was included in a study of beta chain features in type 1 diabetes. Investigators reverse transcribed all isolated RNA, so they sequenced expressed TCRB transcripts. The assay was immunoSEQ multiplex PCR, and TCRdb's table has in-frame clones only and misses some. The sample contains about 150,000 clones, approximately 10% of which appear only once. The V end was cut by 0 bases, the J end by 7 bases, with 12 bases between. CDR3 length: 14 residues. Germline lookup yields CDR1 KGHSH and CDR2 LQKENI. This clonotype originated in a man aged 18 to 29 in good health. Sequencing used central memory CD4+ T cells from blood. The chain is built from TRBV18 and TRBJ1-2; weak D call: TRBD1 (5 bases). The CDR3 protein is CASSPPGVSSGYTF. DNA for the CDR3: TGTGCCAGCTCACCACCAGGGGTATCATCTGGCTACACCTTC.